Shown below are 21 T cell receptor beta chains from a single sample sequenced in a study of blood T cell repertoires in COVID-19. TCRdb keeps only in-frame clones here, not all; method: immunoSEQ multiplex PCR. The sample has roughly 200,000 clones; 90% are singletons. Sequencing used peripheral blood. The receptor set was obtained from a man in his fifties with acute or convalescent COVID-19.

J is TRBJ1-5 and V is TRBV5-8; TRBD1 matches 7 bases. Germline CDR1 is SGHTS and CDR2 is YDEGEE. The CDR3 loop spans 15 amino acids. V lost 0 bases and J lost 3; bases outside the gene matches: 3. CDR3 loop: CASSLEDRDNQPQHF. CDR3 in DNA: TGTGCCAGCAGCTTGGAAGACAGGGACAATCAGCCCCAGCATTTT. Supplemented by reference TRBV5-8 and TRBJ1-5, the full variable domain reads EAGVTQSPTHLIKTRGQQATLRCSPISGHTSVYWYQQALGLGLQFLLWYDEGEERNRGNFPPRFSGRQFPNYSSELNVNALELEDSALYLCASSLEDRDNQPQHFGDGTRLSIL.

This clone was seen only a few times. V usage is TRBV6-1 and J usage is TRBJ2-2, with TRBD2 identical over 11 bases. V was clipped by 0 bases and J by 6 bases; unmatched bases: 3. Germline V lookup: CDR1 MNHNS, CDR2 SASEGT. The CDR3 length is 16 residues. In DNA, the CDR3 is TGTGCCAGCAGTGAAGCCCCGGGACTAGCGGCCGGGGAGCTGTTTTTT. Amino acid sequence: CASSEAPGLAAGELFF.

This clone was seen only once. This chain links TRBV29-1 with TRBJ2-2, with 10 bases aligning to TRBD2. Trimming at V came to 4 bases and at J to 7 bases, leaving 9 bases not matched to a gene. CDR1 and CDR2 (germline): SQVTM, ANQGSEA. The CDR3 is 15 amino acids. The CDR3 sequence is CSVGTLAGANGELFF. DNA for the CDR3: TGCAGCGTTGGGACCCTAGCGGGAGCTAACGGGGAGCTGTTTTTT.

In this sample, this clone turned up once. This sequence joins TRBV6-5 and TRBJ2-2, with D perhaps TRBD2 (6 bases). Germline lookup yields CDR1 MNHEY and CDR2 SVGAGI. The CDR3 has 15 amino acids. The V end lost 6 bases, the J end lost 4 bases, and 15 bases lay between the germline ends. DNA for the CDR3: TGTGCCAGCAGGAAGTTTGGGGGGATCACCGGGGAGCTGTTTTTT. Translating gives CASRKFGGITGELFF.

The CDR3 sequence: CASSSNGQGTSEAFF. The CDR3 region has the DNA TGTGCCAGCAGCTCGAACGGCCAGGGCACTTCTGAAGCTTTCTTT. The chain has TRBV7-6 and TRBJ1-1; D perhaps matches TRBD1 (5 bases). CDR1 is SGHVS, CDR2 FNYEAQ, per germline. Trimming removed 4 bases from V and 6 bases from J, with 18 bases in between. The CDR3 runs 15 residues.

The chain has TRBV5-1 and TRBJ2-5; a weak D match, TRBD2 (6 bases). The CDR3 covers 13 residues. V lost 6 bases, J lost 4 bases, and 13 bases lay in between. The germline CDR1 and CDR2 sequences are SGHRS and YFSETQ. DNA for the CDR3: TGCGCCAGCACCCGGCAGGGAGGAGAGACCCAGTACTTC. The encoded protein is CASTRQGGETQYF.

This clone was recorded a few times. The gene calls are TRBV5-4 and TRBJ2-3; 14 bases agree with TRBD2. The CDR3 runs to 16 residues. V dropped 2 bases and J dropped 3; count of bases not matched to a gene: 2. Germline CDR1 is SGHNT and CDR2 is YYREEE (reference sequence). CDR3 in amino acids: CASSFRLAGGTDTQYF. DNA of the CDR3: TGTGCCAGCAGCTTTCGACTAGCGGGGGGGACAGATACGCAGTATTTT.

The chain recombines TRBV19 with TRBJ1-1, with D unclear. Germline V gives CDR1 LNHDA, CDR2 SQIVND (reference sequence). There are 14 residues in the CDR3. Trimming took off 6 bases at V and 1 base at J, with 12 bases between the two ends. CDR3 in amino acids: CASSGRGKNTEAFF. CDR3 DNA sequence: TGTGCCAGTAGCGGTCGGGGAAAGAACACTGAAGCTTTCTTT.

This clone was seen a handful of times. The J gene is TRBJ1-6, the V gene TRBV7-6; a weak D match, TRBD1 (5 bases). The CDR3 has 15 amino acids. Germline CDR1 and CDR2: SGHVS and FNYEAQ. Trimming took off 4 bases at V and 9 bases at J, with 16 bases between the two ends. CDR3 amino acids: CASSSLGQPGSPLHF. Here the CDR3 DNA reads TGTGCCAGCAGCTCGTTAGGACAACCGGGTTCACCCCTCCACTTT.

This clone was counted once. This CDR3 reads CATSDPGDTEAFF. DNA of the CDR3: TGTGCCACCAGTGATCCGGGGGACACTGAAGCTTTCTTT. The chain recombines TRBV24-1 with TRBJ1-1; maybe TRBD1 (5 bases). The CDR3 has 13 residues. In germline, CDR1 is KGHDR, CDR2 SFDVKD. The V end was cut by 3 bases, the J end by 3 bases, with 7 bases between.

V gene TRBV5-1 combines with J gene TRBJ2-7; possible D gene TRBD2, 6 bases. The CDR3 is 14 amino acids. CDR1 is SGHRS and CDR2 is YFSETQ in the germline V gene. V shed 0 bases and J shed 1 base, with 8 bases lying between them. The CDR3 sequence is CASSLAGGSYEQYF. The CDR3 DNA is TGCGCCAGCAGCTTGGCCGGGGGATCCTACGAGCAGTACTTC.

The rearrangement links TRBV14 to TRBJ2-5, with 7 bases aligning to TRBD1. V lost 0 bases and J lost 4; bases outside the gene matches: 20. The CDR3 has 20 residues. The germline CDR1 and CDR2 sequences are SGHDN and FVKESK. DNA of the CDR3: TGTGCCAGCAGCCAAGACCCTTATCACGGTGCAGGGGGTTTTGTAGAGACCCAGTACTTC. It translates to CASSQDPYHGAGGFVETQYF.

This clone was counted only a few times. CDR3 nucleotide sequence: TGTGCCAGCAGCTCTACATACAGCCAAGCTTTCTTT. Protein: CASSSTYSQAFF. This rearrangement joins TRBV7-2 to TRBJ1-1; D is ambiguous. This CDR3 contains 12 residues. V lost 4 bases and J lost 9, with 12 bases in between. CDR1 is SGHTA and CDR2 is FQGNSA in the germline V gene.

This clone was recorded only once. This chain joins TRBV28 and TRBJ2-3; D not resolved. The CDR3 is 14 residues long. CDR1 is MDHEN and CDR2 is SYDVKM in the germline V gene. Trimming shortened V by 5 bases and J by 4 bases, and 13 bases separated the two germline ends. The CDR3 region is CASSAVVSPDTQYF. CDR3 nucleotides: TGTGCCAGCAGTGCCGTAGTGAGCCCAGATACGCAGTATTTT.

In this sample, this clone turned up once. The J gene is TRBJ2-1, the V gene TRBV6-4, with 12 bases aligning to TRBD2. This CDR3 contains 16 residues. Trimming took 0 bases from V and 7 from J; bases not matched to a gene: 4. In germline, CDR1 is MRHNA, CDR2 SNTAGT. DNA of the CDR3: TGTGCCAGCAGTGACTCCGGACTAGCGGGAAAGAATGAGCAGTTCTTC. The encoded protein is CASSDSGLAGKNEQFF.

The chain has TRBV6-5 and TRBJ2-1; 7 positions agree with TRBD2. Germline CDR1 reads MNHEY; CDR2 reads SVGAGI. This CDR3 has 16 amino acids. J gave up 2 bases and V 0 bases, and 4 bases lay outside the gene matches. This CDR3 reads CASSYSPGLAYNEQFF. For the CDR3, the DNA is TGTGCCAGCAGTTACTCGCCAGGACTAGCCTACAATGAGCAGTTCTTC.

The chain recombines TRBV19 with TRBJ2-3, with 9 nucleotides matching TRBD2. The length of the CDR3 is 17 residues. Germline trimming cut 3 bases from V and 1 base from J; bases unmatched to any gene: 8. Germline values: CDR1 LNHDA, CDR2 SQIVND (reference sequence). CDR3 residues: CASSISASGIGTDTQYF. The CDR3 nucleotides read TGTGCCAGTAGTATCTCAGCTAGCGGGATTGGCACAGATACGCAGTATTTT.

The chain uses TRBV7-2 and TRBJ2-1, with 12 nucleotides matching TRBD2. Germline V CDR1 and CDR2: SGHTA, FQGNSA. Germline trimming cut 5 bases from V and 4 bases from J; bases unmatched to any gene: 9. The CDR3 contains 17 residues. CDR3 bases: TGTGCCAGCAGCATCGGGACTAGCGGGTCTAGGTACAATGAGCAGTTCTTC. Translating it yields CASSIGTSGSRYNEQFF.

The chain has TRBV29-1 and TRBJ1-2, with D possibly matching TRBD1 (6 bases). The germline V gene has CDR1 SQVTM and CDR2 ANQGSEA. V gave up 2 bases and J gave up 7 bases, with 11 bases separating them. This CDR3 comprises 12 residues. CDR3 nucleotide sequence: TGCAGCGTTGAACAGGGGAGGGCTGGCTACACCTTC. Its protein is CSVEQGRAGYTF.

The rearrangement links TRBV6-1 to TRBJ2-5; TRBD2 aligns across 8 bases. V lost 3 bases, J lost 5 bases, and 14 bases stayed unmatched. Looked up from germline, CDR1 is MNHNS and CDR2 is SASEGT. The CDR3 runs 17 residues. CDR3 region: CASSDPRGASYGETQYF. In DNA, the CDR3 is TGTGCCAGCAGTGATCCGCGGGGGGCCTCCTATGGGGAGACCCAGTACTTC.

With respect to this clone: The same CDR3 is also encoded by other DNA sequences in this sample. The V gene is TRBV29-1, the J gene TRBJ1-1, with 10 nucleotides matching TRBD1. The CDR3 is 13 amino acids. V dropped 7 bases and J dropped 1; count of bases not matched to a gene: 3. The germline gives CDR1 SQVTM, CDR2 ANQGSEA. The CDR3 DNA follows: TGCAGCGCCCGGACAGGGGGGAACACTGAAGCTTTCTTT. Protein sequence: CSARTGGNTEAFF.